These T cell receptor beta chains were read from a single sample in a study of blood T cell repertoires in COVID-19. Some clones are missing from TCRdb's copy, which holds only in-frame ones; the method was immunoSEQ multiplex PCR. The table includes over 200,000 clones, roughly nine tenths detected once. Source material: PBMCs or T cells enriched from blood (not recorded which). These TCRs come from a woman aged 45-60 years in a cohort exposed to, infected with or recovered from COVID-19 (not recorded which). Each CDR3 is given with its conserved first and last residue. The D gene is left open where the match is weak. Clone size, where shown, is once, few, many, or a class for clones that have expanded.

TRBV5-6	-	-	TRBJ2-2	CASSLQGMNTGELFF	TGTGCCAGCAGCTTGCAGGGTATGAACACCGGGGAGCTGTTTTTT
TRBV6-5	few	TRBD2	TRBJ2-2	CASSLAGDGTGELFF	TGTGCCAGCAGTCTAGCGGGGGATGGAACCGGGGAGCTGTTTTTT
TRBV6-5	-	TRBD1	TRBJ2-2	CASNHDRGHGELFF	TGTGCCAGCAATCACGACAGGGGTCACGGGGAGCTGTTTTTT
TRBV4-2	-	-	TRBJ1-6	CASSQGQSLSPLHF	TGTGCCAGCAGCCAAGGTCAGTCATTGTCACCCCTCCACTTT
TRBV5-6	-	-	TRBJ1-2	CASSPATGYRDGYTF	TGTGCCAGCAGCCCGGCAACAGGGTATCGGGATGGCTACACCTTC
TRBV7-9	-	-	TRBJ1-6	CASTLSSGRNNSPLHF	TGTGCCAGCACCTTATCGAGCGGCCGAAATAATTCACCCCTCCACTTT
TRBV16	-	TRBD1	TRBJ1-1	CASRLRGTGVTEAFF	TGTGCCAGCAGGCTGAGGGGGACAGGGGTTACTGAAGCTTTCTTT
TRBV7-2	-	TRBD1	TRBJ1-1	CASREGQGATLNTEAFF	TGTGCCAGCAGGGAGGGACAGGGGGCTACCCTTAACACTGAAGCTTTCTTT
TRBV19	-	TRBD1	TRBJ1-2	CASSISAGGYGYTF	TGTGCCAGTAGTATATCGGCAGGGGGATATGGCTACACCTTC
TRBV5-1	-	TRBD2	TRBJ2-3	CASRTLTGWGEGDTQYF	TGCGCCAGCCGCACCCTCACCGGTTGGGGGGAGGGAGATACGCAGTATTTT
TRBV6-6	-	-	TRBJ2-3	CASTLTASTDTQYF	TGTGCCAGCACTTTGACAGCTAGCACAGATACGCAGTATTTT
TRBV15	once	TRBD1	TRBJ1-1	CATSVQGAIGTEAFF	TGTGCCACCAGCGTCCAGGGGGCTATCGGCACTGAAGCTTTCTTT
TRBV10-3	-	-	TRBJ1-6	CAIRAGFETPLHF	TGTGCCATCAGGGCGGGTTTTGAGACACCCCTCCACTTT
TRBV5-4	once	TRBD2	TRBJ2-5	CASSSTSGAQETQYF	TGTGCCAGCAGCTCTACTAGCGGGGCCCAAGAGACCCAGTACTTC
TRBV5-1	-	TRBD1	TRBJ1-2	CASSPRQGSGYTF	TGCGCCAGCAGCCCCAGACAGGGATCTGGCTACACCTTC
TRBV7-2	few	-	TRBJ1-6	CASSLEAGPLHF	TGTGCCAGCAGCTTAGAGGCAGGGCCCCTCCACTTT
TRBV7-2	-	-	TRBJ2-7	CASSLGAASEQYF	TGTGCCAGCAGCTTAGGAGCAGCTAGTGAGCAGTACTTC